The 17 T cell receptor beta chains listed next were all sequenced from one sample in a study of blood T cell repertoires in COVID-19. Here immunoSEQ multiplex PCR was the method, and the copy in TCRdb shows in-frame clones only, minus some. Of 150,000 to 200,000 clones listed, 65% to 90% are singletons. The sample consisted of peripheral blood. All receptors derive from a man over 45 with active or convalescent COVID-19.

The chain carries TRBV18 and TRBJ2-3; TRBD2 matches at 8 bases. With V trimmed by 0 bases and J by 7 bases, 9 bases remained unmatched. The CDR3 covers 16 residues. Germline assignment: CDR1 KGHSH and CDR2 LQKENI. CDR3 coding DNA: TGTGCCAGCTCACCACCGGTCCCACTAGCGGAACATACGCAGTATTTT. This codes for CASSPPVPLAEHTQYF.

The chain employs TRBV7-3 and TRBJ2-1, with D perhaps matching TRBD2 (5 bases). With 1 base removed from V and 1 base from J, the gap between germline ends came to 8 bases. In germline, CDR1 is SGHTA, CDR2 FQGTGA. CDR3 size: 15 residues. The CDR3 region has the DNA TGTGCCAGCAGCTTAATCCCGGGGTCCTACAATGAGCAGTTCTTC. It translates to CASSLIPGSYNEQFF.

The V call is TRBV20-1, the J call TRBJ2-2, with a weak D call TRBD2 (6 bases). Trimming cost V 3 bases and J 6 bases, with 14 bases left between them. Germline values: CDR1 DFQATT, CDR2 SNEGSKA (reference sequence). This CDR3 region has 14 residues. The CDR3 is CSASFGSVSGELFF. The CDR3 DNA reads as TGCAGTGCTAGTTTCGGGAGCGTGTCCGGGGAGCTGTTTTTT.

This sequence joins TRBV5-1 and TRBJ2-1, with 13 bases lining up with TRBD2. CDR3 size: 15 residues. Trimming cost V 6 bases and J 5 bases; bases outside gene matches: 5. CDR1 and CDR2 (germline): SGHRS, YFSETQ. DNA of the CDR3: TGCGCCAGCATACAGACTAGCGGGAGGCACAATGAGCAGTTCTTC. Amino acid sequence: CASIQTSGRHNEQFF.

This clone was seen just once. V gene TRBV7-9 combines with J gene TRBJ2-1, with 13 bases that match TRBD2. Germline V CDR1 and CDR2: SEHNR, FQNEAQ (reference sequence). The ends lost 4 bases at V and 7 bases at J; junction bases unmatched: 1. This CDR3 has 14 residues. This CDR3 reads CASSWGLAGNEQFF. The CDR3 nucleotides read TGTGCCAGCAGCTGGGGACTAGCGGGAAATGAGCAGTTCTTC.

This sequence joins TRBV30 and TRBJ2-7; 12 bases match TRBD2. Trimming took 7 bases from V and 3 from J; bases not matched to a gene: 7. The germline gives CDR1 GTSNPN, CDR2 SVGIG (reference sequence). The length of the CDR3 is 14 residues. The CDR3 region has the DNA TGTGCCTTCGGACTAGCGGGGATCCGCTACGAGCAGTACTTC. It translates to CAFGLAGIRYEQYF. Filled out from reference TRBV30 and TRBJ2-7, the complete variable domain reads SQTIHQWPATLVQPVGSPLSLECTVEGTSNPNLYWYRQAAGRGLQLLFYSVGIGQISSEVPQNLSASRPQDRQFILSSKKLLLSDSGFYLCAFGLAGIRYEQYFGPGTRLTVT.

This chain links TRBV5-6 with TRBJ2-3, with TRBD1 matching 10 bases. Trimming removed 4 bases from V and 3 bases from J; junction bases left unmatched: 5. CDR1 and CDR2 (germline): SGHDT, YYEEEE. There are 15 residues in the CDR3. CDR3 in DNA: TGTGCCAGCAGCCGGGACAGGGGTAGAACAGATACGCAGTATTTT. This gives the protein CASSRDRGRTDTQYF.

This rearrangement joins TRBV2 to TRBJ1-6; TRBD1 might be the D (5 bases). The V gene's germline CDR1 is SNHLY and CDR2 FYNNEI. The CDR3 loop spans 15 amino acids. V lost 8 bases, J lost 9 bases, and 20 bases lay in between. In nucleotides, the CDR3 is TGTGCCAGCTATTCTGGACAACTTGTGGGTTCACCCCTCCACTTT. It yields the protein CASYSGQLVGSPLHF.

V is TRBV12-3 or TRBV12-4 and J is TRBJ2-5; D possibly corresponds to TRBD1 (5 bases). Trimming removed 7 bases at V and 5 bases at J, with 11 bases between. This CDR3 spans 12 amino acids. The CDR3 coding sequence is TGTGCCAGCACCCAGGGCCTGGAGACCCAGTACTTC. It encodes CASTQGLETQYF.

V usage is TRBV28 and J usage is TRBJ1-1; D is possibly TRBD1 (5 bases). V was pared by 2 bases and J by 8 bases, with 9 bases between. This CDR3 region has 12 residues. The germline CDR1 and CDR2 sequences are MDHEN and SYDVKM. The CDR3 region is CASSLQQVEAFF. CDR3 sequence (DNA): TGTGCCAGCAGTTTACAACAGGTCGAAGCTTTCTTT.

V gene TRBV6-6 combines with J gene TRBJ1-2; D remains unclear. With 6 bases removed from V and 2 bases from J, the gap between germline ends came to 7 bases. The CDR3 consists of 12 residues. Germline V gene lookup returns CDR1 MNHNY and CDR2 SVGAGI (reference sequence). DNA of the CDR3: TGTGCCAGCAGACTAGACAACTATGGCTACACCTTC. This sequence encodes CASRLDNYGYTF.

DNA of the CDR3: TGTGCCAGCAGCCCTAGCGTCTCTGAAGCTTTCTTT. Protein sequence: CASSPSVSEAFF. J is TRBJ1-1 and V is TRBV7-2; no clear D gene. CDR3 length: 12 residues. From germline, CDR1 is SGHTA and CDR2 FQGNSA. V was pared by 5 bases and J by 6 bases, with 10 bases between. Together with reference TRBV7-2 and TRBJ1-1, the CDR3 gives the full variable domain: GAGVSQSPSNKVTEKGKDVELRCDPISGHTALYWYRQSLGQGLEFLIYFQGNSAPDKSGLPSDRFSAERTGGSVSTLTIQRTQQEDSAVYLCASSPSVSEAFFGQGTRLTVV.

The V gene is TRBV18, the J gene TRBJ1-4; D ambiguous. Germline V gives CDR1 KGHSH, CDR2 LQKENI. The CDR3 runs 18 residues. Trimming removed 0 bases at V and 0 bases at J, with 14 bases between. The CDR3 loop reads CASSPPRIDLATNEKLFF. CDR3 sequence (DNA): TGTGCCAGCTCACCACCGCGGATCGATCTTGCAACTAATGAAAAACTGTTTTTT.

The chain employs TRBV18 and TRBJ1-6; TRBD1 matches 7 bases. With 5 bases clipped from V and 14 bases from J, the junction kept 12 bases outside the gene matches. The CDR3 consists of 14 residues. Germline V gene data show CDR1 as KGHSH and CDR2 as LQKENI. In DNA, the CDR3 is TGTGCCAGCTCATCATCACAGGGGAAGGATTCCCTCCACTTT. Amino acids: CASSSSQGKDSLHF.

This CDR3 is CASSQFLLETQYF. The CDR3 coding sequence is TGTGCCAGCAGCCAGTTTCTTTTAGAGACCCAGTACTTC. This rearrangement joins TRBV14 to TRBJ2-5, with D hard to call. The CDR3 covers 13 residues. Trimming took off 3 bases at V and 4 bases at J, with 9 bases between the two ends. Germline V gives CDR1 SGHDN, CDR2 FVKESK.

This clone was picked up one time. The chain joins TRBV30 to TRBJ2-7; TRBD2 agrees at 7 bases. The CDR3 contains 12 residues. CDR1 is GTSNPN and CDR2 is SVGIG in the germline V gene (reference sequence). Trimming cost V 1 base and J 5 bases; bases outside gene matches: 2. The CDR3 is CAWSEAGDEQYF. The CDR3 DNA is TGTGCCTGGAGTGAGGCGGGGGACGAGCAGTACTTC.

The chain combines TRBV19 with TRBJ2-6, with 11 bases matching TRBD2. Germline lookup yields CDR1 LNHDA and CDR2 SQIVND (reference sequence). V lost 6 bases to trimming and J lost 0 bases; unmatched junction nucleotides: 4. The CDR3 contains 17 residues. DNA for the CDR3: TGTGCCAGTAGCGGACTAGCGGGTATCTCTGGGGCCAACGTCCTGACTTTC. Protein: CASSGLAGISGANVLTF.